These T cell receptor beta chains were read from a single sample in a study of beta chain features in type 1 diabetes. The table came from immunoSEQ multiplex PCR; TCRdb's copy has only in-frame clones and leaves some out. The sample contains 110,000 or so clones, roughly 40% of which appear only once. The sequencing input was stem cell memory CD4+ T cells from blood. Source of these receptors: a woman under 30 in good health. CDR3s include the opening cysteine and the closing phenylalanine or tryptophan. D genes are given only for firm matches. Not every row has a clone size; where given, it reads once, few, many or a size class.

abundance	d_gene	v_gene	j_gene	CDR3nt	CDR3aa
-	TRBD1	TRBV7-2	TRBJ1-5	TGTGCCAGCAGCTTTGGACAGGCTAGCAATCAGCCCCAGCATTTT	CASSFGQASNQPQHF
-	TRBD2	TRBV5-1	TRBJ2-1	TGCGCCAGCAGCTGGAGCGGGAGGGCCTACAATGAGCAGTTCTTC	CASSWSGRAYNEQFF
-	TRBD2	TRBV28	TRBJ2-5	TGTGCCAGCAGTTCCGGGACTAGATCTTTACAGACCCAGTACTTC	CASSSGTRSLQTQYF
-	TRBD1	TRBV29-1	TRBJ2-7	TGCAGCGTTGAACAGACAGGGGAATCCTACGAGCAGTACTTC	CSVEQTGESYEQYF
once	-	TRBV27	TRBJ1-2	TGTGCCACCGGGGGGGGCTATGGCTACACCTTC	CATGGGYGYTF
-	-	TRBV19	TRBJ2-7	TGTGCCAGTAGCCCGCGGACTGGGTCCTACGAGCAGTACTTC	CASSPRTGSYEQYF
-	TRBD2	TRBV2	TRBJ2-1	TGTGCCGGCCCAGACCCGGGACTAGCGGGAGGGCAGGCCTACAATGAGCAGTTCTTC	CAGPDPGLAGGQAYNEQFF
-	TRBD1	TRBV30	TRBJ1-3	TGTGCCTGGACCGGGACAGGGGGCATCAGAGGAAACACCATATATTTT	CAWTGTGGIRGNTIYF
few	TRBD1	TRBV28	TRBJ1-1	TGTGCCAGCAGTACTGGGACAGTGAACACTGAAGCTTTCTTT	CASSTGTVNTEAFF
few	-	TRBV18	TRBJ1-1	TGTGCCAGCTCACCACAACCCGGTTGGACTGATAACACTGAAGCTTTCTTT	CASSPQPGWTDNTEAFF
-	-	TRBV11-2	TRBJ2-1	TGTGCCAGCAGCTTATCCCCCAGGGCGTCTGAGCAGTTCTTC	CASSLSPRASEQFF
-	TRBD2	TRBV18	TRBJ2-1	TGTGCCAGCTCACCACCGGGCGGGAGGCTTTACAATGAGCAGTTCTTC	CASSPPGGRLYNEQFF
few	TRBD2	TRBV5-1	TRBJ2-1	TGCGCCAGCAGCTTGGGGCTCATAGCGGGTCCCTACAATGAGCAGTTCTTC	CASSLGLIAGPYNEQFF
few	TRBD1	TRBV9	TRBJ1-6	TGTGCCAGCAGCGTAGGAAGGGACAGGGGTAATTCACCCCTCCACTTT	CASSVGRDRGNSPLHF
few	-	TRBV5-1	TRBJ1-1	TGCGCCAGCAGTCGTGACAGCACTGAAGCTTTCTTT	CASSRDSTEAFF
-	TRBD1	TRBV2	TRBJ1-2	TGTGCCAGCAGTATCACCGGGACAGGGAATGGCTACACCTTC	CASSITGTGNGYTF
-	-	TRBV30	TRBJ1-1	TGTGCCTGGAGTAGACCAGGGGCGTACACTGAAGCTTTCTTT	CAWSRPGAYTEAFF